The 21 T cell receptor beta chains listed next were all sequenced from one sample in a study of blood T cell repertoires in COVID-19. Here immunoSEQ multiplex PCR was the method, and the copy in TCRdb shows in-frame clones only, minus some. In the table there are about 250,000 clones, about 88% of which are singletons. Specimen: peripheral blood. The receptors come from a woman aged 40 to 50 who had recovered from COVID-19.

This clone was found once. The chain recombines TRBV28 with TRBJ1-2; D might be TRBD1 (6 bases). The CDR3 has 15 residues. Trimming shortened V by 10 bases and J by 4 bases, and 22 bases separated the two germline ends. Per the germline V gene, CDR1 is MDHEN and CDR2 is SYDVKM. CDR3 sequence reads: CAIHEGGQRSYGYTF. CDR3 DNA: TGTGCCATCCATGAGGGGGGGCAGAGATCCTATGGCTACACCTTC.

In its sample, this clone was seen a few times. The genes are TRBV11-1 and TRBJ2-2; a possible D gene is TRBD1 (6 bases). CDR3 length: 13 amino acids. The V end lost 5 bases, the J end lost 7 bases, and 11 bases lay between the germline ends. CDR1 is SGHAT, CDR2 FQDESV, per germline (reference sequence). The CDR3: CASSLLQGGELFF. The CDR3 bases are TGTGCCAGCAGCCTCTTACAGGGCGGGGAGCTGTTTTTT.

The chain combines TRBV5-6 with TRBJ2-3, with 10 bases matching TRBD2. V was pared by 2 bases and J by 2 bases, with 8 bases of the junction left unmatched. The CDR3 sequence is 17 residues long. Germline-derived CDR1 and CDR2 are SGHDT and YYEEEE. CDR3 nucleotide sequence: TGTGCCAGCAGCTTAGGGCTAGCGGGGGCCTACACAGATACGCAGTATTTT. It encodes CASSLGLAGAYTDTQYF.

This clone has just one count. The chain joins TRBV11-3 to TRBJ2-4, with D perhaps matching TRBD1 (5 bases). Germline lookup yields CDR1 SGHNT and CDR2 YENEEA. There are 14 residues in the CDR3. The germline V and J ends were trimmed by 5 bases and 0 bases, with 8 bases remaining between them. The CDR3 DNA follows: TGTGCCAGCAGCCCGACAGTAGCCAAAAACATTCAGTACTTC. Translated: CASSPTVAKNIQYF. Combining the CDR3 with reference TRBV11-3 and TRBJ2-4 gives the whole variable domain EAGVVQSPRYKIIEKKQPVAFWCNPISGHNTLYWYLQNLGQGPELLIRYENEEAVDDSQLPKDRFSAERLKGVDSTLKIQPAELGDSAVYLCASSPTVAKNIQYFGAGTRLSVL.

The chain employs TRBV5-8 and TRBJ2-7; 7 bases are a match to TRBD1. CDR1 is SGHTS, CDR2 YDEGEE, per germline. The CDR3 is 15 amino acids. V trimming: 0 bases; J trimming: 0 bases; junction bases outside the gene matches: 3. The CDR3: CASSLVGGYSYEQYF. The CDR3 nucleotides are TGTGCCAGCAGCTTGGTAGGGGGCTACTCCTACGAGCAGTACTTC.

The chain is built from TRBV10-3 and TRBJ1-4; 7 bases fit TRBD1. V shed 7 bases, J shed 6 bases, and the junction held 11 bases outside the gene matches. Germline V gives CDR1 ENHRY, CDR2 SYGVKD. The CDR3 contains 15 residues. The CDR3 bases are TGTGCCATCACCTCTCCGGGACAGCCCTATGAAAAACTGTTTTTT. Translation gives CAITSPGQPYEKLFF.

J is TRBJ2-1 and V is TRBV7-9, with 10 bases fitting TRBD1. The CDR3 is 15 amino acids. Germline V lookup: CDR1 SEHNR, CDR2 FQNEAQ (reference sequence). V shed 7 bases and J 4 bases; nucleotides not matched to a gene: 7. This CDR3 is CASTSGQGVYNEQFF. The CDR3 DNA sequence: TGTGCCAGCACCTCAGGACAGGGGGTATACAATGAGCAGTTCTTC.

This clone turned up a few times. CDR3 region: CASSVDGSGTNYGYTF. The DNA of the CDR3 is TGTGCCAGCAGCGTAGATGGTTCAGGCACAAACTATGGCTACACCTTC. This chain connects TRBV9 to TRBJ1-2; D unresolved. The CDR3 is made up of 16 amino acids. Germline assignment: CDR1 SGDLS and CDR2 YYNGEE. V lost 0 bases, J lost 2 bases, and 14 bases lay in between.

J is TRBJ1-5 and V is TRBV19, with D maybe TRBD1 (6 bases). Between the trimmed V and J ends, which lost 8 bases and 0 bases, there was a span of 23 bases. The CDR3 runs 18 residues. Germline V CDR1 and CDR2: LNHDA, SQIVND (reference sequence). CDR3 sequence (DNA): TGTGCCAGTCGATCCCATGCGGACAGTTTTTATAGCAATCAGCCCCAGCATTTT. Its protein product is CASRSHADSFYSNQPQHF.

The rearrangement uses TRBV6-4 and TRBJ2-6; TRBD2 matches at 8 bases. CDR1 is MRHNA, CDR2 SNTAGT, per germline. This CDR3 spans 17 amino acids. Trimming at V came to 5 bases and at J to 4 bases, leaving 10 bases not matched to a gene. The CDR3 loop reads CASSPSGGNFGANVLTF. In nucleotides, the CDR3 is TGTGCCAGCAGTCCCTCGGGAGGGAATTTCGGGGCCAACGTCCTGACTTTC.

The CDR3 DNA reads as TGTGCCAGCAGCCCCCTACTAGCGGCGAACACCGGGGAGCTGTTTTTT. This gives the protein CASSPLLAANTGELFF. This chain uses TRBV27 with TRBJ2-2, with 8 bases lining up with TRBD2. This CDR3 comprises 16 residues. Germline CDR1 reads MNHEY; CDR2 reads SMNVEV (reference sequence). J was trimmed by 0 bases and V by 6 bases; bases with no gene match: 6.

The rearrangement uses TRBV4-3 and TRBJ2-7; D perhaps matches TRBD2 (6 bases). Germline loops: CDR1 LGHNA, CDR2 YSLEER. Trimming stripped 1 base from V and 3 bases from J, with 13 bases between. This CDR3 is 15 amino acids long. CDR3 in amino acids: CASSQGRDWIYEQYF. CDR3 nucleotide sequence: TGCGCCAGCAGCCAAGGCCGGGACTGGATCTACGAGCAGTACTTC.

J is TRBJ2-1 and V is TRBV6-2 or TRBV6-3, with 9 nucleotides matching TRBD2. This CDR3 spans 12 amino acids. With V trimmed by 6 bases and J by 10 bases, 4 bases remained unmatched. CDR1 and CDR2 from the germline V gene are MNHEY and SVGEGT. The CDR3 sequence: CASSLAGSEQFF. The CDR3 DNA reads TGTGCCAGCAGCCTAGCGGGAAGCGAGCAGTTCTTC.

Worth noting for this clone: Sequence at one end of the junction differs from germline and may be a read error. The chain carries TRBV2 and TRBJ2-7, with 9 bases fitting TRBD2. Germline values: CDR1 SNHLY, CDR2 FYNNEI. The CDR3 is 13 residues long. The chain's CDR3 is CASSEAIGTSTSF. For the CDR3, the DNA is TGTGCCAGCAGTGAAGCAATAGGGACTAGCACCAGCTTC.

This chain links TRBV6-5 with TRBJ2-1; D possibly corresponds to TRBD1 (5 bases). The germline gives CDR1 MNHEY, CDR2 SVGAGI. V was clipped by 8 bases and J by 0 bases, with 14 bases between them. This CDR3 spans 15 amino acids. This CDR3 is CASCRGSFSYNEQFF. CDR3 nucleotide sequence: TGTGCCAGCTGTAGGGGATCTTTCTCCTACAATGAGCAGTTCTTC.

The rearrangement links TRBV28 to TRBJ1-4, with TRBD1 matching over 8 bases. The trim removed 4 bases at V and 0 bases at J, leaving 1 base unmatched. CDR1 and CDR2 from the germline V gene are MDHEN and SYDVKM. The CDR3 runs 15 residues. CDR3 in amino acids: CASSSGGSTNEKLFF. For the CDR3, the DNA is TGTGCCAGCAGTTCAGGGGGCTCAACTAATGAAAAACTGTTTTTT.

The chain couples TRBV7-2 to TRBJ2-7, with no clear D. Looked up from germline, CDR1 is SGHTA and CDR2 is FQGNSA. This CDR3 spans 14 amino acids. Trimming removed 5 bases at V and 3 bases at J, with 14 bases between. The CDR3 nucleotides are TGTGCCAGCAGCCCACAACCGATCAGCTACGAGCAGTACTTC. This encodes CASSPQPISYEQYF.

The chain combines TRBV7-2 with TRBJ2-7, with 10 bases lining up with TRBD2. Germline values: CDR1 SGHTA, CDR2 FQGNSA. The CDR3 is 18 amino acids. V lost 0 bases to trimming and J lost 1 base; unmatched junction nucleotides: 9. The CDR3, as DNA: TGTGCCAGCAGCTTAGCGTCTAGCGGGAGTACATCATCCTACGAGCAGTACTTC. This codes for CASSLASSGSTSSYEQYF.

The rearrangement links TRBV7-3 to TRBJ1-2; 8 positions match TRBD1. Trimming at V came to 0 bases and at J to 8 bases, leaving 5 bases not matched to a gene. This CDR3 is built from 14 residues. The germline V gene encodes CDR1 SGHTA and CDR2 FQGTGA. The CDR3 here is CASSLTQGARGYTF. DNA of the CDR3: TGTGCCAGCAGCTTAACTCAGGGGGCTCGGGGCTACACCTTC.

Notes on this clone: One junction end does not reproduce the germline sequence, and a read error may be involved. V and J are TRBV7-2 and TRBJ2-7, with TRBD1 as a possible D gene (6 bases). The CDR3 covers 13 residues. Germline V CDR1 and CDR2: SGHTA, FQGNSA. The DNA of the CDR3 is TGTGCCAGTAGCTCGGACAGCCCCTACGAGCAGTACTTC. Protein sequence: CASSSDSPYEQYF.

This chain uses TRBV4-3 with TRBJ1-2, with D perhaps matching TRBD1 (5 bases). The CDR3 is 14 residues long. Trimming removed 1 base at V and 12 bases at J, with 18 bases between. The germline CDR1 and CDR2 sequences are LGHNA and YSLEER. CDR3 in amino acids: CASSQVMGGRGNTF. The DNA of the CDR3 is TGCGCCAGCAGCCAAGTAATGGGGGGACGGGGGAACACCTTC.